Sequencing of this T cell receptor (beta chain) was carried out in a study of graft-versus-host responses after intestinal transplantation. For the study at large: Among the recipients, transplants were multivisceral, liver-intestinal, or isolated intestinal.

Study-level results: Recipient marrow showed GvH clones, some seen first in ileum or blood. The highest levels of circulating GvH clones went along with early declines in HvG clones after transplant. High graft-versus-host to host-versus-graft clonal ratios were seen in allografts of patients with graft-donor T cell macrochimerism.

Using immunoSEQ multiplex PCR, the repertoire was profiled, and TCRdb retains in-frame clones only, with some absent. The table lists approximately 85,000 clones, around 93% of them singletons. The CDR3 sequence is 18 residues long. Trimming left V 1 base short and J 4 bases short, with 21 bases between. Germline V gives CDR1 LGHNT, CDR2 FRNRAP. Concerning this clone: Its specificity is not known.

J is TRBJ2-3 and V is TRBV12-5; D unclear. The receptor comes from a human donor who was the organ donor for an intestinal transplant. Sequenced here: unstimulated CD8+ T cells sorted from spleen or lymph node cells, sampled before transplant. CDR3 in DNA: TGTGCTAGTGGTTTGGGGATAGGAGCGCGAGCCTGGGCAGATACGCAGTATTTT. Residues: CASGLGIGARAWADTQYF.